This T cell receptor beta chain was sequenced for a study of blood T cells in healthy people across ages. The study, taken as a whole, reports: Long-lived donors exceeded aged donors in naive CD4+ cells and diversity.

As concerns this clonotype: Its antigen is not known.

The CDR3 has 16 residues. Trimming stripped 3 bases from V and 0 bases from J, with 15 bases between. In germline, CDR1 is KGHSH, CDR2 LQKENI. Then a second PCR, running roughly 7 to 11 cycles, was carried out with a sample-barcoded 5' primer and a J-beta primer mix. Every single cDNA molecule received a tag from a template-switch adaptor with 12 random nucleotides. TCRdb reprocessed the 5' RACE reads with MiXCR, giving one entry per CDR3 protein. The sample lists more than 1.4 million distinct CDR3 sequences, 35% to 45% occurring once. The source of this sequence is a woman aged 18-29 years in good health. The rearrangement links TRBV18 to TRBJ2-7; D unclear. Input material: blood. The DNA of the CDR3 is TGTGCCAGCTCACCCCAGACCCAGTCTCTCTCCTACGAGCAGTACTTC. It yields the protein CASSPQTQSLSYEQYF. The variable domain in full, completed from reference TRBV18 and TRBJ2-7, reads NAGVMQNPRHLVRRRGQEARLRCSPMKGHSHVYWYRQLPEEGLKFMVYLQKENIIDESGMPKERFSAEFPKEGPSILRIQQVVRGDSAAYFCASSPQTQSLSYEQYFGPGTRLTVT.